This T cell receptor beta chain was recorded in a study of blood T cell repertoires in COVID-19. Losses at the gene ends were 2 bases for V and 5 bases for J; bases not matched to a gene: 3. Per germline, CDR1 GTSNPN and CDR2 SVGIG (reference sequence). The CDR3 covers 13 residues. All enrollees were roughly 18 to 89 years old and from about 24 US areas. Clinical histories supplied by participants themselves formed the basis of cohort assignment. Donors in Cohort 3 counted as recovered after two negative PCRs, clearance, or symptom resolution. Per the original data handling: Cell counts per sample came from amplifying reference gene primers. The protocol was immunoSEQ multiplex PCR, while the TCRdb copy is restricted to in-frame clones and leaves out a portion. The V and J calls and clone size were taken over from that table, and D and trimming were inferred from the DNA. The sample has 200,000 to 300,000 clones, around nine tenths seen once.

Sequenced: PBMCs or T cells enriched from blood (not recorded which). V usage is TRBV30 and J usage is TRBJ1-5, with 7 nucleotides matching TRBD1. The source is a woman aged 25-40 years who had recovered from COVID-19. CDR3 loop: CAWSKQGYQPQHF. In DNA form, the CDR3 reads TGTGCCTGGAGTAAACAGGGGTATCAGCCCCAGCATTTT.